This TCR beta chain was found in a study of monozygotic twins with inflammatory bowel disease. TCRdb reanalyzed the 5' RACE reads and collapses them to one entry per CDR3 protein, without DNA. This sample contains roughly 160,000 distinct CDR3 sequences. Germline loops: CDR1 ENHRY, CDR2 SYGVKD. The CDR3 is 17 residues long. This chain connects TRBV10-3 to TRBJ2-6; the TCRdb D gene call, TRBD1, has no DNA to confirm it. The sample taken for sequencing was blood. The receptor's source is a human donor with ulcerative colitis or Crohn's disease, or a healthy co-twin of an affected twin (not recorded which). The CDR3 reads CAISEGGTRPGANVLTF.